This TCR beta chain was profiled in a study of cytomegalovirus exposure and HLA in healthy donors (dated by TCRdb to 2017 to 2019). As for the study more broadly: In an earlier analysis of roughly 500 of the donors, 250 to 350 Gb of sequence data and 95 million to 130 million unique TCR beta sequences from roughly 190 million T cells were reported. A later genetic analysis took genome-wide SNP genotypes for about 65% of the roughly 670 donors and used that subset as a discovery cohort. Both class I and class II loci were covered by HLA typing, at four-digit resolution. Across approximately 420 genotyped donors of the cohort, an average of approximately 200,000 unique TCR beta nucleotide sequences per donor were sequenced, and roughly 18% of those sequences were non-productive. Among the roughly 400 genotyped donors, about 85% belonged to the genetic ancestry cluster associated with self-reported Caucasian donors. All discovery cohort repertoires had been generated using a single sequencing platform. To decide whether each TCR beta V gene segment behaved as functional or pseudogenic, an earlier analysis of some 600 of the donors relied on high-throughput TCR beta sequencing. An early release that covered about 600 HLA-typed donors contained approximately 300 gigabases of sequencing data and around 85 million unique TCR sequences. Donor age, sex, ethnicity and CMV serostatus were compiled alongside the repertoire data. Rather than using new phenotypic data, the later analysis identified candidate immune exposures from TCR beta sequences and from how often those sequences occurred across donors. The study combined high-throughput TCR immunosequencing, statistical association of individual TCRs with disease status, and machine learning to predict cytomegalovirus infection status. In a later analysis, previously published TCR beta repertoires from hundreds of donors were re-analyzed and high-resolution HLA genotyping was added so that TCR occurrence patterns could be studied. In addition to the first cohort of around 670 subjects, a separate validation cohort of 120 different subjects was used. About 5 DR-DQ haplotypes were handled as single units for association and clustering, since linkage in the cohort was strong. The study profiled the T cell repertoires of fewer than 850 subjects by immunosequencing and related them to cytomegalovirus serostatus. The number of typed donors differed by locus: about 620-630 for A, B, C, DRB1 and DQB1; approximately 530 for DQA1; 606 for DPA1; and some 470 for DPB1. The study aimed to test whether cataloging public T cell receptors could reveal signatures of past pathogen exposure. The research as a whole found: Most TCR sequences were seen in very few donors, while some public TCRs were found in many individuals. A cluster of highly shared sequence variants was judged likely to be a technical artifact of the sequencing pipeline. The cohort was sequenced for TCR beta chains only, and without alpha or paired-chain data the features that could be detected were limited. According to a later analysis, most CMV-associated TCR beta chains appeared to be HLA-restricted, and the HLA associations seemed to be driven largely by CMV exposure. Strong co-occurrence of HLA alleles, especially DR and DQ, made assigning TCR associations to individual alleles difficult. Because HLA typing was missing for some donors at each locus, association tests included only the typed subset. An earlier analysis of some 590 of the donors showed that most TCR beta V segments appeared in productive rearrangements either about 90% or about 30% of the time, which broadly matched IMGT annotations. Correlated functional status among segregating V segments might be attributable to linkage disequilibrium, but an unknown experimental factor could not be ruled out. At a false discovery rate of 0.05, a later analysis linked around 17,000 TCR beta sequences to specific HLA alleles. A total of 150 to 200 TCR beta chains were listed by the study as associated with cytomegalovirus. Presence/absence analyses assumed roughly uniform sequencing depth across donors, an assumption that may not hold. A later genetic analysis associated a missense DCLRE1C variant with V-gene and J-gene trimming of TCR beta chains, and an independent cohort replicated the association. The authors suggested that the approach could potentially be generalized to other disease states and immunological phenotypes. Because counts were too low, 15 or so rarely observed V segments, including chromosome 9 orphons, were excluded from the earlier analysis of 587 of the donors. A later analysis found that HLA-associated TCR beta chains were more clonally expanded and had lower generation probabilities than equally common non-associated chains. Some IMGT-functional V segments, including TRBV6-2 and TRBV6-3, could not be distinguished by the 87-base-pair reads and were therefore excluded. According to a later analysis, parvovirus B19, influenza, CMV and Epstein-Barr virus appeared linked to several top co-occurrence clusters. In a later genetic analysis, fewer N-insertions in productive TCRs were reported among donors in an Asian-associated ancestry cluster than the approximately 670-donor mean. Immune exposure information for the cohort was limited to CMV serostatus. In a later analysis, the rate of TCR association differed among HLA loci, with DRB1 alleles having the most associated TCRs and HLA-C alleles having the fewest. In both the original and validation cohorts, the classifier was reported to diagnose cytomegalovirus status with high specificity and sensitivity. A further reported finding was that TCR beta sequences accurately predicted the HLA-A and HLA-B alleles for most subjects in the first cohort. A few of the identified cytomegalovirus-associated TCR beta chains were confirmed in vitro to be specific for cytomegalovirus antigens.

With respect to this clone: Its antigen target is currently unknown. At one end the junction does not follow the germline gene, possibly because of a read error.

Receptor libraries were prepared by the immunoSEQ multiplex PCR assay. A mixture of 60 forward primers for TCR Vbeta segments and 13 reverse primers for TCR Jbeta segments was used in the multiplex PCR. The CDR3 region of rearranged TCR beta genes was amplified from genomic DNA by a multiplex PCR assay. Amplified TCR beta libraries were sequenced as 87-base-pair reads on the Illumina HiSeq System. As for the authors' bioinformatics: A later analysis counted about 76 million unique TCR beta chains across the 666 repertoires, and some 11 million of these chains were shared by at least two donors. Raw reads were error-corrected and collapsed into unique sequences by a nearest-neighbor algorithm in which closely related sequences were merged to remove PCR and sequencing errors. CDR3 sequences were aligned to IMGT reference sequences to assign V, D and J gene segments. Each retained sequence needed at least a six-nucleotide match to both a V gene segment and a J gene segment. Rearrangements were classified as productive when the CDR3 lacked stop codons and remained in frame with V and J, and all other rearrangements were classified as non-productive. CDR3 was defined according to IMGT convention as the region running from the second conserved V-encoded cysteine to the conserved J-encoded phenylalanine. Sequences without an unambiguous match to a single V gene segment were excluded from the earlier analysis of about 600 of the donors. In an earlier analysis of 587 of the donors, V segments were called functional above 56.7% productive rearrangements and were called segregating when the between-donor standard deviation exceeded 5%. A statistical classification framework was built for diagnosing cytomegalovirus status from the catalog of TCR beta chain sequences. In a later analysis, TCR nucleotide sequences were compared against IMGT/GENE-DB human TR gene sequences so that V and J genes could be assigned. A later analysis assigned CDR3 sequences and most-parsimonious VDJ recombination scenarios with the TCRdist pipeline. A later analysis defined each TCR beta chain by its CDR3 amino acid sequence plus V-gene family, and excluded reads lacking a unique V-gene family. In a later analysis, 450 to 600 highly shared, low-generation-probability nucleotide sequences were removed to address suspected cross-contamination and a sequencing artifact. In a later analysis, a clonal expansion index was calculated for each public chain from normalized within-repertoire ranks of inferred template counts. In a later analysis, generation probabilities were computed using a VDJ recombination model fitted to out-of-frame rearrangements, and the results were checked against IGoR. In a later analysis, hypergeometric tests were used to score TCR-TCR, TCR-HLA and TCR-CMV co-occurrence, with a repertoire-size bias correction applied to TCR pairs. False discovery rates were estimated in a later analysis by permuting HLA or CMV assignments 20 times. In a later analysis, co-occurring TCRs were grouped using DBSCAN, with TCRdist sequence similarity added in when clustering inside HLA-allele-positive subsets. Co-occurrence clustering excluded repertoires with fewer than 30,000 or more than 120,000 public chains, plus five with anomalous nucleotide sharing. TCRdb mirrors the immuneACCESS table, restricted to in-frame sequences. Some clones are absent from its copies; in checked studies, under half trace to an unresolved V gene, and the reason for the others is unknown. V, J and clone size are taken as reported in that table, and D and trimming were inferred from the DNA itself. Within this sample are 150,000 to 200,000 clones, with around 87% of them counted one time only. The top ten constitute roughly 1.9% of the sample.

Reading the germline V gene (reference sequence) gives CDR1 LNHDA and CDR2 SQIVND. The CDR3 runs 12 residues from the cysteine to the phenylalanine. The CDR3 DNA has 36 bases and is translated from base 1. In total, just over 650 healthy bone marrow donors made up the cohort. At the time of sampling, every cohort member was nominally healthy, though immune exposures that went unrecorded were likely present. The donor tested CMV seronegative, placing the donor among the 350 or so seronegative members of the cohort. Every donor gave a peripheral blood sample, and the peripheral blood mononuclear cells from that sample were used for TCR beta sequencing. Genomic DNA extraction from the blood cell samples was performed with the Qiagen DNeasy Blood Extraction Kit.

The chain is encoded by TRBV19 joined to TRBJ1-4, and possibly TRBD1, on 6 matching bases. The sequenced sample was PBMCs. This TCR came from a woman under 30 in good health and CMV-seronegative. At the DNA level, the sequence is TGTGCCAGTAGTATATCTGACAGGTTGTTCTCCTTT. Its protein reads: CASSISDRLFSF.